This record looks at one T cell receptor beta chain sequence and its context. What it binds is unknown. This specimen belongs to a study of long-term antiretroviral therapy in people with HIV. The germline CDR1 and CDR2 sequences are SGHRS and YFSETQ. V was trimmed by 5 bases and J by 2 bases, leaving 12 bases between them. There are 14 residues in the CDR3. Study-wide findings and caveats: Repertoire composition at all time points was dominated by clones that had expanded before ART. The study found that diversity rose after ART but stayed below transplant donor controls.

Version v3.0 of the immunoSEQ assay was performed at survey level. Repertoires were generated with immunoSEQ multiplex PCR, while TCRdb's copy carries only in-frame clones and drops some. The data contain over 35,000 clones, roughly 80% of them singletons. The cryopreserved samples used held roughly 0.9-11 million PBMC prior to extraction of DNA. The chain has TRBV5-1 and TRBJ2-3; no clear D. This specimen consisted of unsorted PBMCs, obtained 1.5 years after starting antiretroviral therapy. This clonotype was obtained from a young man with HIV. CDR3 sequence reads: CASSLIRSTDTQYF. CDR3 sequence (DNA): TGCGCCAGCAGTCTGATCCGGTCCACAGATACGCAGTATTTT.